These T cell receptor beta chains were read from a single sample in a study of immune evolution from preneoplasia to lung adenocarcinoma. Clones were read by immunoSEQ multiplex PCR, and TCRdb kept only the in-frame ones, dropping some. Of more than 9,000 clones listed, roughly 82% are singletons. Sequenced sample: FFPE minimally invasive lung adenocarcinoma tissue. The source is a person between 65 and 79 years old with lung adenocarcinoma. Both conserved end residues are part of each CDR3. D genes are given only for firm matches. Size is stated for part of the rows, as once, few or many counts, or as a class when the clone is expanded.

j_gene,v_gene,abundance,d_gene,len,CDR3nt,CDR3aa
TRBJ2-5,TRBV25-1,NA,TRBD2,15,TGTGCCAGCAGTGAATATAGCGGGAGAAGTGAGACCCAGTACTTC,CASSEYSGRSETQYF
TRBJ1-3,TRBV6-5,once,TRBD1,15,TGTGCCAGCAGTTACTCGGGACAGCGGCAAAACACCATATATTTT,CASSYSGQRQNTIYF
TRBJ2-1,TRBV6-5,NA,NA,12,TGTGCCAGCAGTTGGGTAGGGGGTGAGCAGTTCTTC,CASSWVGGEQFF
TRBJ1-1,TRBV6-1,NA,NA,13,TGTGCCAGCAGTAGGATGAGGGACACTGAAGCTTTCTTT,CASSRMRDTEAFF
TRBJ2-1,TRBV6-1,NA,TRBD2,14,TGTGCCATCCGTGTAGCGGGAGGGCGGAATGAGCAGTTCTTC,CAIRVAGGRNEQFF
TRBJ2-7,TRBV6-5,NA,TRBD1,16,TGTGCCAGCAGTTTTCGACAGGGGGGCTCCTTGGACGAGCAGTACTTC,CASSFRQGGSLDEQYF
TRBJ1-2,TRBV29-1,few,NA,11,TGCAGCGTTAGAAGCGGGGGAGGCTACACCTTC,CSVRSGGGYTF
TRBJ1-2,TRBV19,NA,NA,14,TGTGCCAGTAGTATAGAGGGTATCGGCTATGGCTACACCTTC,CASSIEGIGYGYTF
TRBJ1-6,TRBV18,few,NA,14,TGTGCCAGCTCACCAGGGGTAGATAATTCACCCCTCCACTTT,CASSPGVDNSPLHF
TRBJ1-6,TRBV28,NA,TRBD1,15,TGTGCCAGCAGCCCGGGACAGGGTTGGAATTCACCCCTCCACTTT,CASSPGQGWNSPLHF
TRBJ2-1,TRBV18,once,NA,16,TGTGCCAGCTTAAAAATTCGCCGGGACCCCTACAATGAGCAGTTCTTC,CASLKIRRDPYNEQFF
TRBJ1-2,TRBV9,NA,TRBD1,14,TGTGCCAGCAGCGTAGGAGGTCCAGGGGGTGGCTACACCTTC,CASSVGGPGGGYTF
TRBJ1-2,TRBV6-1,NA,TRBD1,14,TGTGCCAGCAGTGAGACAGGGGCGGGCTATGGCTACACCTTC,CASSETGAGYGYTF
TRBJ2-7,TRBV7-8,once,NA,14,TGTGCCAGCAGCCCCGGGCCCCCGCCCTACGAGCAGTACTTC,CASSPGPPPYEQYF
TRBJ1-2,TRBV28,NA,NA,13,TGTGCCAGCACCGACCCGCTGAACTATGGCTACACCTTC,CASTDPLNYGYTF
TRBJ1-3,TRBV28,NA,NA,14,TGTGCCAGCAGTTTATCGGAGGCTGGAAACACCATATATTTT,CASSLSEAGNTIYF
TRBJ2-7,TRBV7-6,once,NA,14,TGTGCCAGCAGCTTTTTAGCGGAAACCTACGAGCAGTACTTC,CASSFLAETYEQYF
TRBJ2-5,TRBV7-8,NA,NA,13,TGTGCCAGCAGCTTAGGGTCCAAATTTGAGCAGTACTTC,CASSLGSKFEQYF